The rows below give T cell receptor beta chains drawn from one sample of a study of early T cells in non-severe SARS-CoV-2 infection. TCRdb itself ran the 5' RACE reads through MiXCR, one entry per CDR3 protein. The sample has 42,000 or so distinct CDR3 sequences; around 6.3% are singletons. This specimen was whole blood, taken at baseline. All receptors come from an adult who was a healthcare worker with PCR-confirmed SARS-CoV-2 infection or an uninfected control (not recorded which). The CDR3 runs from the conserved cysteine through the conserved F or W. The order of the fields is D gene, J gene, V gene, clone size, CDR3 DNA, CDR3 protein. D genes are given only for firm matches. Size tells how often a clone was seen (once, few, many) or the class of an expanded clone, and some rows leave it out.

d_gene: -
j_gene: TRBJ2-3
v_gene: TRBV29-1
abundance: few
CDR3nt: TGCAGCGTTGAACGGGGGGCTAGCACAGATACGCAGTATTTT
CDR3aa: CSVERGASTDTQYF

d_gene: TRBD2
j_gene: TRBJ2-2
v_gene: TRBV5-1
abundance: few
CDR3nt: TGCGCCAGCAGCTTCTTAGCGGGGCAGAACACCGGGGAGCTGTTTTTT
CDR3aa: CASSFLAGQNTGELFF

d_gene: -
j_gene: TRBJ1-3
v_gene: TRBV12-3/TRBV12-4
abundance: few
CDR3nt: TGTGCCAGCAGCCCAGGGTTGAGCTCTGGAAACACCATATATTTT
CDR3aa: CASSPGLSSGNTIYF

d_gene: -
j_gene: TRBJ1-5
v_gene: TRBV30
abundance: few
CDR3nt: TGTGCCTGGAGTGTGGGCAATAGCAATCAGCCCCAGCATTTT
CDR3aa: CAWSVGNSNQPQHF

d_gene: TRBD2
j_gene: TRBJ2-5
v_gene: TRBV7-2
abundance: -
CDR3nt: TGTGCCAGCAGGGTCCCGGGACTAGCGGGGGGGCCAGAGACCCAGTACTTC
CDR3aa: CASRVPGLAGGPETQYF

d_gene: -
j_gene: TRBJ2-1
v_gene: TRBV5-1
abundance: -
CDR3nt: TGCGCCAGCAGCTTGGGCAGGACGAGCTCCTACAATGAGCAGTTCTTC
CDR3aa: CASSLGRTSSYNEQFF

d_gene: -
j_gene: TRBJ1-1
v_gene: TRBV30
abundance: -
CDR3nt: TGTGCCTGGCAGCTGAACACTGAAGCTTTCTTT
CDR3aa: CAWQLNTEAFF

d_gene: -
j_gene: TRBJ1-2
v_gene: TRBV20-1
abundance: many
CDR3nt: TGCAGTGCTAGTGGGGAGAACAACTATGGCTACACCTTC
CDR3aa: CSASGENNYGYTF

d_gene: -
j_gene: TRBJ1-2
v_gene: TRBV7-8
abundance: -
CDR3nt: TGTGCCAGCAAGCACGGGGAGGGGGGCGCCTATGGCTACACCTTC
CDR3aa: CASKHGEGGAYGYTF

d_gene: TRBD2
j_gene: TRBJ2-7
v_gene: TRBV27
abundance: many
CDR3nt: TGTGCCAGCGGGGGACTAGCGGGCTACGAGCAGTACTTC
CDR3aa: CASGGLAGYEQYF

d_gene: -
j_gene: TRBJ2-5
v_gene: TRBV5-1
abundance: few
CDR3nt: TGCGCCAGCAGCTTGCAGTCCCGCGCTTGGGAGACCCAGTACTTC
CDR3aa: CASSLQSRAWETQYF

d_gene: -
j_gene: TRBJ1-1
v_gene: TRBV14
abundance: many
CDR3nt: TGTGCCAGCAGCCCGCACGACAGGCGGGCTGAAGCTTTCTTT
CDR3aa: CASSPHDRRAEAFF

d_gene: -
j_gene: TRBJ2-7
v_gene: TRBV7-9
abundance: -
CDR3nt: TGTGCCAGCAGCCGCGAGTACGAGCAGTACTTC
CDR3aa: CASSREYEQYF

d_gene: TRBD1
j_gene: TRBJ1-4
v_gene: TRBV5-1
abundance: few
CDR3nt: TGCGCCAGCAGCCCCTCCGGACAGGGGCTCAATGAAAAACTGTTTTTT
CDR3aa: CASSPSGQGLNEKLFF

d_gene: -
j_gene: TRBJ2-7
v_gene: TRBV6-2/TRBV6-3
abundance: many
CDR3nt: TGTGCCAGCAGTTACCAGGAAACCTACGAGCAGTACTTC
CDR3aa: CASSYQETYEQYF

d_gene: -
j_gene: TRBJ2-7
v_gene: TRBV11-2
abundance: -
CDR3nt: TGTGCCAGCAGCCCAAGTCGAGGGGCAAATTCCTACGAGCAGTACTTC
CDR3aa: CASSPSRGANSYEQYF

d_gene: -
j_gene: TRBJ2-5
v_gene: TRBV5-1
abundance: few
CDR3nt: TGCACCAGCAGCTGGACGGGGGGCCGGGAGACCCAGTACTTC
CDR3aa: CTSSWTGGRETQYF

d_gene: -
j_gene: TRBJ2-1
v_gene: TRBV20-1
abundance: many
CDR3nt: TGCAGTGCTAGTCCCTGGAGGGACGGTTACAATGAGCAGTTCTTC
CDR3aa: CSASPWRDGYNEQFF

d_gene: TRBD2
j_gene: TRBJ2-5
v_gene: TRBV10-3
abundance: many
CDR3nt: TGTGCCATCGGGACTAGCGGGGGGAAAGAGACCCAGTACTTC
CDR3aa: CAIGTSGGKETQYF

d_gene: TRBD1
j_gene: TRBJ1-5
v_gene: TRBV12-3/TRBV12-4
abundance: few
CDR3nt: TGTGCCAGCAGTCCAAGACAGGGAGGCCAGCCCCAGCATTTT
CDR3aa: CASSPRQGGQPQHF

d_gene: TRBD1
j_gene: TRBJ2-2
v_gene: TRBV24-1
abundance: few
CDR3nt: TGTGCCACCAGTGATTTCGGACAGGGAACGAACACCGGGGAGCTGTTTTTT
CDR3aa: CATSDFGQGTNTGELFF

d_gene: -
j_gene: TRBJ1-1
v_gene: TRBV10-2
abundance: -
CDR3nt: TGCGCCAGCAGGATGGGGGTAGATGCGAACACTGAAGCTTTCTTT
CDR3aa: CASRMGVDANTEAFF

d_gene: -
j_gene: TRBJ1-1
v_gene: TRBV5-5
abundance: many
CDR3nt: TGTGCCAGCAGCTTCGCGGGAAGAGCCACTGAAGCTTTCTTT
CDR3aa: CASSFAGRATEAFF

d_gene: TRBD1
j_gene: TRBJ1-6
v_gene: TRBV12-3/TRBV12-4
abundance: many
CDR3nt: TGTGCCAGCAGTTTGCACAGGGGGGGATCCTATAATTCACCCCTCCACTTT
CDR3aa: CASSLHRGGSYNSPLHF

d_gene: -
j_gene: TRBJ1-4
v_gene: TRBV7-3
abundance: many
CDR3nt: TGTGCCAGCAGCCCGAGAGGGGGGATTGGTGAAAAACTGTTTTTT
CDR3aa: CASSPRGGIGEKLFF

d_gene: -
j_gene: TRBJ1-6
v_gene: TRBV5-5
abundance: many
CDR3nt: TGTGCCAGCAGCTTGCGCCAGGCTCCGGAGGATTCACCCCTCCACTTT
CDR3aa: CASSLRQAPEDSPLHF

d_gene: -
j_gene: TRBJ2-7
v_gene: TRBV12-3/TRBV12-4
abundance: -
CDR3nt: TGTGCCAGCAGAGCCGGGACCTGGACCTACGAGCAGTACTTC
CDR3aa: CASRAGTWTYEQYF

d_gene: -
j_gene: TRBJ1-2
v_gene: TRBV27
abundance: many
CDR3nt: TGTGCCAGCAGTGGAAGGGACGGCGGCTATGGCTACACCTTC
CDR3aa: CASSGRDGGYGYTF